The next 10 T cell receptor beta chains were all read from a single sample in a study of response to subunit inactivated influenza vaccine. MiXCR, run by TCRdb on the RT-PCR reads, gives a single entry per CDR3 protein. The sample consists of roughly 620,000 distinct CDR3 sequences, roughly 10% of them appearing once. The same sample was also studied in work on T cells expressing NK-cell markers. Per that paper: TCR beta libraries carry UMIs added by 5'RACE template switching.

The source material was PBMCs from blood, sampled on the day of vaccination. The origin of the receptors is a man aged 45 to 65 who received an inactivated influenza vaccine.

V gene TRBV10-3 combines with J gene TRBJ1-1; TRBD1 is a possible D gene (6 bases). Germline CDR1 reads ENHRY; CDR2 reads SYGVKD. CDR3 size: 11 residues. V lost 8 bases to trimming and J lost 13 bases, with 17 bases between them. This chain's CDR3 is CAIGPGGQVFF. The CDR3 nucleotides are TGTGCCATCGGGCCTGGGGGACAAGTTTTCTTT.

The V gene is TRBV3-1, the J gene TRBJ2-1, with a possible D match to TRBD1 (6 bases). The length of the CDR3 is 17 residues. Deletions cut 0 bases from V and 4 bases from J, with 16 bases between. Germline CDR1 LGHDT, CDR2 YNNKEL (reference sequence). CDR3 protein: CASSQDRGRGHYNEQFF. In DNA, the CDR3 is TGTGCCAGCAGCCAAGATCGGGGCAGGGGCCATTACAATGAGCAGTTCTTC.

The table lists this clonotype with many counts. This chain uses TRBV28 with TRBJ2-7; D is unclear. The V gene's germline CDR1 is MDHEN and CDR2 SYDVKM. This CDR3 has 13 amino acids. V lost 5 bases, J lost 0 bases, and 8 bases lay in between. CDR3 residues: CASSGLSSYEQYF. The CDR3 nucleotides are TGTGCCAGCAGTGGGTTAAGCTCCTACGAGCAGTACTTC.

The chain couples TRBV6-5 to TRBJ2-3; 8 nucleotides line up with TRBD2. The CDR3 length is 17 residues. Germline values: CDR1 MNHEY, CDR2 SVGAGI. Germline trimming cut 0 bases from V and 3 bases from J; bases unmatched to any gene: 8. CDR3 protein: CASSYSVGGAVTDTQYF. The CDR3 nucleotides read TGTGCCAGCAGTTACTCGGTCGGGGGGGCCGTGACAGATACGCAGTATTTT.

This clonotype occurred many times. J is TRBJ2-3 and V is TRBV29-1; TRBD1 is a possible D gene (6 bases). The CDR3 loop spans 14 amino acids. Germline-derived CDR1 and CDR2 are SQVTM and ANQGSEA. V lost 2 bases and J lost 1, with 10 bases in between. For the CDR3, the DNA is TGCAGCGTTGAATCCCCAGGGGGCACAGATACGCAGTATTTT. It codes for CSVESPGGTDTQYF.

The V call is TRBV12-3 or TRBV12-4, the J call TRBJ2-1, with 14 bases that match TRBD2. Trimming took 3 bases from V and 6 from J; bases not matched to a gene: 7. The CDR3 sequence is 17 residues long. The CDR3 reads CASSLSTSGGAFNEQFF. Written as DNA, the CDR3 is TGTGCCAGCAGTTTGTCGACTAGCGGGGGGGCTTTCAATGAGCAGTTCTTC.

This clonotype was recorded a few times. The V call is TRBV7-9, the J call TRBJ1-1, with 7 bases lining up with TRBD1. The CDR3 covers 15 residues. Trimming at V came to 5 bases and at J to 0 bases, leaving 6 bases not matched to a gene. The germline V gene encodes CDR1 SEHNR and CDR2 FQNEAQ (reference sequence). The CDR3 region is CASSQGDRMNTEAFF. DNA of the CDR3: TGTGCCAGCAGCCAAGGGGACAGAATGAACACTGAAGCTTTCTTT.

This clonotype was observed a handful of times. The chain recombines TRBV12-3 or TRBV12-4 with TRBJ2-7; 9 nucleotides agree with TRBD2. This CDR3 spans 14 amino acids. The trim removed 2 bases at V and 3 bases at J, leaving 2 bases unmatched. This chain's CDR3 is CASSLTTSGYEQYF. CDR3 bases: TGTGCCAGCAGTTTAACGACTAGCGGCTACGAGCAGTACTTC.

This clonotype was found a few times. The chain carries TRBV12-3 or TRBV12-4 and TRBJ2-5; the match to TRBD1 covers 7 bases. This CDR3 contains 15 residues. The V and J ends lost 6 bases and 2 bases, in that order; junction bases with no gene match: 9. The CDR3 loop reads CASSKTGPLQETQYF. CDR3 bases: TGTGCCAGCAGCAAGACAGGGCCACTACAAGAGACCCAGTACTTC.

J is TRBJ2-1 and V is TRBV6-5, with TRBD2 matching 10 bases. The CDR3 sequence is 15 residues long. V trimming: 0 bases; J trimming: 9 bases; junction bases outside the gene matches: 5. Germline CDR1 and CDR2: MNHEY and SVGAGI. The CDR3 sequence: CASSYSTSGEGEQFF. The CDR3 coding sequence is TGTGCCAGCAGTTACTCAACTAGCGGGGAGGGTGAGCAGTTCTTC.